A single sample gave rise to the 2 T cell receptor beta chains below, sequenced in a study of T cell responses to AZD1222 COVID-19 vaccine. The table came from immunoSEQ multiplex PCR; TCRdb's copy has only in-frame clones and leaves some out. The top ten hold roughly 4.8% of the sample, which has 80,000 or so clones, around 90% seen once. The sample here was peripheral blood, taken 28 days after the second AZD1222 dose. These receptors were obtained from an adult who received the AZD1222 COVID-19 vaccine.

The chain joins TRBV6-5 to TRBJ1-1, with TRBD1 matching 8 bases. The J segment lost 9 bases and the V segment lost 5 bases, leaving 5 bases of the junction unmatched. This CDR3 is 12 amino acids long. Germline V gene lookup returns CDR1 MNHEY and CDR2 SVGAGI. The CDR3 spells CASSPRTGKAFF. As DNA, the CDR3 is TGTGCCAGCAGTCCCCGGACAGGGAAAGCTTTCTTT.

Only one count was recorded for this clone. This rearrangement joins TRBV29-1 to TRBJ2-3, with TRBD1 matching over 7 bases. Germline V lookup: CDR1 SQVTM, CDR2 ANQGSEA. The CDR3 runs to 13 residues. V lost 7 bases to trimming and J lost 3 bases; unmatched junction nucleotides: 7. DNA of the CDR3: TGCAGCGCTAACAGGGGCGGGACAGATACGCAGTATTTT. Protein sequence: CSANRGGTDTQYF.